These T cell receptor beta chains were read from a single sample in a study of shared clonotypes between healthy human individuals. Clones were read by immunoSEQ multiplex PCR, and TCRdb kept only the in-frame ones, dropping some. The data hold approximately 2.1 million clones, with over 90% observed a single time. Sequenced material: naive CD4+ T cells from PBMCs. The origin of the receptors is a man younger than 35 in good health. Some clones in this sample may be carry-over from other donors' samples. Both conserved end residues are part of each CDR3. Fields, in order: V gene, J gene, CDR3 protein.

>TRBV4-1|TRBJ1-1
CASSHLRDRGGTEAFF
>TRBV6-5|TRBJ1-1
CASSYRGGVNTEAFF
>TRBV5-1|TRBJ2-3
CASSSTGGGDTQYF
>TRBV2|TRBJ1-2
CASNKDYYGYTF
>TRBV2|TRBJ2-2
CATLDRDPNTGELFF
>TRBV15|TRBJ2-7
CATSPPGQGGEQYF
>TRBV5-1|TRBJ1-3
CASSPNFSGNTIYF
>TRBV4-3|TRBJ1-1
CASSQDRVAEAFF
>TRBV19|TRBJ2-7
CASSVGTSGPYEQYF
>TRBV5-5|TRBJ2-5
CASSLVAGGGETQYF
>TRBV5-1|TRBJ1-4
CASSQKGQGDEKLFF
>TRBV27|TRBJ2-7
CASSVRPLSGSSYEQYF
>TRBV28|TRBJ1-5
CASRLGVRNQPQHF
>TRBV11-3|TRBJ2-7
CASSLDGNEQYF
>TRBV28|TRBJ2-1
CASSSSGYSYNEQFF
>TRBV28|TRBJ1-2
CASNYGTGVYGYTF
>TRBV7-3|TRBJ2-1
CASSLGGVHNEQFF
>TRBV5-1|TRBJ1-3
CASSERTGITGNTIYF
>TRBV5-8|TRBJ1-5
CASSGTLQRSNQPQHF
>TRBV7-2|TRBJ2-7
CASSLVGTNSYEQYF
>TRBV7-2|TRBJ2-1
CASSPDSPEQFF
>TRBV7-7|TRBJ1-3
CASSLEPGAGNTIYF
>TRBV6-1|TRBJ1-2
CASSDMGRGNYGYTF
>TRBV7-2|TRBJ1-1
CASSRQVSNTEAFF
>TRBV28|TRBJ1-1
CASSLIVYTEAFF
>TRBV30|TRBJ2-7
CAWSLSGRAPEQYF
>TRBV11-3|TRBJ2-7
CASSLRQGGYEQYF
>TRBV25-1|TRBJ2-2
CASCPGELFF
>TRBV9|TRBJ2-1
CASSIRQSSSYNEQFF
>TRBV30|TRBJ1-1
CAWNDGTNTEAFF
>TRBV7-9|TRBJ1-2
CASSLLGQGALDYGYTF
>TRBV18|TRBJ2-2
CASSRGTSGTHRELFF